This section outlines one TCR beta chain sequence together with its context. In the authors' methods: For nucleated cells, counts were estimated from reference gene primer amplification. The protocol was immunoSEQ multiplex PCR, while the TCRdb copy is restricted to in-frame clones and leaves out a portion. V and J calls and clone size are copied from that table; D and trimming were computed from the DNA. The repertoire has roughly 350,000 clones, approximately 87% of them found once; the top ten carry more than 9%. Enrolment of Seattle patients took place during active infection, and they were followed longitudinally. Germline CDR1 and CDR2: SGDLS and YYNGEE. CDR3 length: 16 residues. Trimming took 3 bases from V and 4 from J; bases not matched to a gene: 10. This record belongs to a study of blood T cell repertoires in COVID-19. Study context: Acute and convalescent COVID-19 samples came from the United States, Italy and Spain.

The chain has TRBV9 and TRBJ2-7; 10 bases are shared with TRBD1. Source material: peripheral blood. The sequence came from a woman younger than 45 with COVID-19, enrolled during active disease. CDR3 residues: CASSGSPGQGRYEQYF. The CDR3 bases are TGTGCCAGCAGCGGATCACCGGGACAGGGGAGGTACGAGCAGTACTTC.